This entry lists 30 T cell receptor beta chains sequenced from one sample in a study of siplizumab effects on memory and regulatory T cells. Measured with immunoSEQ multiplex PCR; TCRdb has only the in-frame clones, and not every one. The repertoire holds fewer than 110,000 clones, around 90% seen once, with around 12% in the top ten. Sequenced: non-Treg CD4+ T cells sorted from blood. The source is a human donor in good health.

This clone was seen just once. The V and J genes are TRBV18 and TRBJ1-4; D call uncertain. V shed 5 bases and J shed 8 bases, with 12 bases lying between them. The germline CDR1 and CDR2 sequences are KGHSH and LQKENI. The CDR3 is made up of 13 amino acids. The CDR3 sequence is CASSGRTFEKLFF. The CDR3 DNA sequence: TGTGCCAGCTCAGGCAGGACGTTCGAAAAACTGTTTTTT. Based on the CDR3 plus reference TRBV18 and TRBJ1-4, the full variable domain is NAGVMQNPRHLVRRRGQEARLRCSPMKGHSHVYWYRQLPEEGLKFMVYLQKENIIDESGMPKERFSAEFPKEGPSILRIQQVVRGDSAAYFCASSGRTFEKLFFGSGTQLSVL.

CDR3 residues: CASSIAGRHQHF. In DNA, the CDR3 is TGTGCCAGTAGTATAGCGGGGCGGCACCAGCATTTT. This rearrangement joins TRBV19 to TRBJ1-5; D is perhaps TRBD1 (5 bases). CDR3 length: 12 amino acids. Germline CDR1 LNHDA, CDR2 SQIVND (reference sequence). Trimming took off 1 base at V and 12 bases at J, with 10 bases between the two ends.

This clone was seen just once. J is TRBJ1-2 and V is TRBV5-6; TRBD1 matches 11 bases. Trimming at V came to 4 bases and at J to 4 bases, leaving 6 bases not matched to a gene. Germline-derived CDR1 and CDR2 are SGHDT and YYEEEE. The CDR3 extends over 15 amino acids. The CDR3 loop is CASSKGQGASYGYTF. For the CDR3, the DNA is TGTGCCAGCAGCAAAGGACAGGGGGCGAGCTATGGCTACACCTTC.

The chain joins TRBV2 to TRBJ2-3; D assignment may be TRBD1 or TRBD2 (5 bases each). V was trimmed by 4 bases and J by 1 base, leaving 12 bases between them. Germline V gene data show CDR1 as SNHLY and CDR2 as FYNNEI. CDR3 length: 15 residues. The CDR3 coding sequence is TGTGCCAGCAGTGGAAGGGACCCGCGCACAGATACGCAGTATTTT. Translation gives CASSGRDPRTDTQYF.

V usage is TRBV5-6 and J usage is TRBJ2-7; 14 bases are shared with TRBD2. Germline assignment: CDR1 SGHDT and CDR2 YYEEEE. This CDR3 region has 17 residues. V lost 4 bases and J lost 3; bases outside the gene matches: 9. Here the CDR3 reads CASSAETSGRANYEQYF. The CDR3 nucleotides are TGTGCCAGCAGCGCCGAGACTAGCGGGAGGGCCAACTACGAGCAGTACTTC.

CDR3 nucleotides: TGTGCCAGCAGTTACCGGGCCAGGGACTACGAGCAGTACTTC. Translated: CASSYRARDYEQYF. The chain recombines TRBV6-6 with TRBJ2-7, with TRBD1 as a possible D gene (5 bases). Trimming pared 2 bases from V and 3 bases from J, leaving 11 bases between. The V gene's germline CDR1 is MNHNY and CDR2 SVGAGI (reference sequence). The CDR3 extends over 14 amino acids.

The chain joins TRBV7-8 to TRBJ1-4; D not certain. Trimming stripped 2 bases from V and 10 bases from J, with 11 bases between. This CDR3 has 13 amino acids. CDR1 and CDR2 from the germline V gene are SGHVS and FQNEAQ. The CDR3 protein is CASSLKGFVKLFF. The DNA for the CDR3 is TGTGCCAGCAGCTTAAAGGGATTCGTAAAACTGTTTTTT.

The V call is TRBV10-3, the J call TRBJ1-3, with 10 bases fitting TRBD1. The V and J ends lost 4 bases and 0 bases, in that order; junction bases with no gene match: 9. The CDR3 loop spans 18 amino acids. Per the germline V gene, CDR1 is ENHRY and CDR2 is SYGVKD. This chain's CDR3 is CAISAGTGEIVSGNTIYF. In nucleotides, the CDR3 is TGTGCCATCAGTGCCGGGACAGGGGAAATAGTCTCTGGAAACACCATATATTTT.

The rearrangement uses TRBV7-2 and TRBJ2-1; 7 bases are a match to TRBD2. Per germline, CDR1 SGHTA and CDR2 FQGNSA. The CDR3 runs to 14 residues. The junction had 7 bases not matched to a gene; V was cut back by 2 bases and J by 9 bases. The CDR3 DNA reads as TGTGCCAGCAGCTTAAGATCCACGGGGGGTGAGCAGTTCTTC. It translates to CASSLRSTGGEQFF.

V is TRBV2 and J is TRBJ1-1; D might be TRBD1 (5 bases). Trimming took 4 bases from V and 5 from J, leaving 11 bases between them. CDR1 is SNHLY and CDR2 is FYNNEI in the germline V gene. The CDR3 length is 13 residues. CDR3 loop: CASSADRNTEAFF. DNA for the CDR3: TGTGCCAGCAGTGCCGACAGAAATACTGAAGCTTTCTTT. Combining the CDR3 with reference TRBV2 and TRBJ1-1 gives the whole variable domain EPEVTQTPSHQVTQMGQEVILRCVPISNHLYFYWYRQILGQKVEFLVSFYNNEISEKSEIFDDQFSVERPDGSNFTLKIRSTKLEDSAMYFCASSADRNTEAFFGQGTRLTVV.

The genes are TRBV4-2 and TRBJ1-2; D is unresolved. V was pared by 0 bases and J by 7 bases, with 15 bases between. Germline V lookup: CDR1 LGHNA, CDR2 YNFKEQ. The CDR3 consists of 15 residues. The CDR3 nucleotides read TGTGCCAGCAGCCAAGAAGCTTCAGGTCTCCGTGGCTACACCTTC. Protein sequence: CASSQEASGLRGYTF.

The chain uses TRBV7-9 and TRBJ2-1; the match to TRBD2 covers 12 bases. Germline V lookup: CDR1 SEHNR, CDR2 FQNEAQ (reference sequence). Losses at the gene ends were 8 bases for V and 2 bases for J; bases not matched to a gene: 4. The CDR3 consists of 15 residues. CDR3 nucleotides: TGTGCCAGCTGCCTAGCGGGAGGGCCCTACAATGAGCAGTTCTTC. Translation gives CASCLAGGPYNEQFF.

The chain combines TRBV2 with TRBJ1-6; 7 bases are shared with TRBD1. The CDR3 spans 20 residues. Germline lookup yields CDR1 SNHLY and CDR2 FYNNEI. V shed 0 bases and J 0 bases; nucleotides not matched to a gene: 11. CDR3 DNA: TGTGCCAGCAGTGAAGCGCCGAGTTTACAGGGGAGCTCCTATAATTCACCCCTCCACTTT. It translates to CASSEAPSLQGSSYNSPLHF.

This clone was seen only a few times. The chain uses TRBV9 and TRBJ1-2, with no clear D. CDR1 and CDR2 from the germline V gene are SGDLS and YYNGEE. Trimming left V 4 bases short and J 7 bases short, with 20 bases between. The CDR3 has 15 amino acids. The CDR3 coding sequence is TGTGCCAGCAGCTTCGAACCGGGTCCCAGGCGTGGCTACACCTTC. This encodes CASSFEPGPRRGYTF.

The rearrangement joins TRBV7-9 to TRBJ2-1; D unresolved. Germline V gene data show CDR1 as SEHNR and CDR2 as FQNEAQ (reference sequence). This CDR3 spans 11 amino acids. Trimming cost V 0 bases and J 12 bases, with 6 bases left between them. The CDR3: CASSLAERQFF. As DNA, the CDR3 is TGTGCCAGCAGCTTAGCGGAGCGGCAGTTCTTC.

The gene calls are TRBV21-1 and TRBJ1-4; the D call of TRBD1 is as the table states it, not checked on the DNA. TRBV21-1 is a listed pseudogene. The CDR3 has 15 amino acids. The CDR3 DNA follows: TGTGCCAGCAGCCCCCTTAAGGGGGCTGGAGAAAAACTGTTTTTT. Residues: CASSPLKGAGEKLFF.

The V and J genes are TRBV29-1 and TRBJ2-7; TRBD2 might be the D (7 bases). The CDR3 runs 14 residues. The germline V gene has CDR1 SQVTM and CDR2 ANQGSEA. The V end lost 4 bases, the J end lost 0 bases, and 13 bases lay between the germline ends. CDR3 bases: TGCAGCGTTGGGCCGGGGGGCCTCTCCTACGAGCAGTACTTC. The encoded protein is CSVGPGGLSYEQYF.

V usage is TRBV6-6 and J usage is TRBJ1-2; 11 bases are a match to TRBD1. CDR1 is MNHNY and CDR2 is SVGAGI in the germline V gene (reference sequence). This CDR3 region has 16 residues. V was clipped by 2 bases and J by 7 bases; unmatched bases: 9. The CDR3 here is CASSYPVQDRGLGYTF. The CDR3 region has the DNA TGTGCCAGCAGTTACCCAGTACAGGACAGGGGGCTTGGCTACACCTTC.

The CDR3 region is CSVEDRRSNEQFF. CDR3 coding DNA: TGCAGCGTTGAAGATCGCAGGTCCAATGAGCAGTTCTTC. The rearrangement links TRBV29-1 to TRBJ2-1; the D is unclear. The V gene lost 0 bases and the J gene lost 6 bases, with 9 bases spanning the gap. Per germline, CDR1 SQVTM and CDR2 ANQGSEA. This CDR3 comprises 13 residues.

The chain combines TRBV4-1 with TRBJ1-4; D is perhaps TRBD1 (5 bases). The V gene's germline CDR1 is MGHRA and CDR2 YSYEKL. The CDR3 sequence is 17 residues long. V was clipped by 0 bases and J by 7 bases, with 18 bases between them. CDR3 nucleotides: TGCGCCAGCAGCCAAGATGGGGGACCGGCCCCGGGTGAAAAACTGTTTTTT. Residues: CASSQDGGPAPGEKLFF.

The CDR3 coding sequence is TGTGCCACCCCAGGGACAGGGGGCTCACCCCTCCACTTT. It specifies CATPGTGGSPLHF. V usage is TRBV6-1 and J usage is TRBJ1-6, with TRBD1 identical over 12 bases. Trimming removed 10 bases from V and 10 bases from J; junction bases left unmatched: 5. Germline V gene sequence: CDR1 MNHNS, CDR2 SASEGT. The length of the CDR3 is 13 residues.

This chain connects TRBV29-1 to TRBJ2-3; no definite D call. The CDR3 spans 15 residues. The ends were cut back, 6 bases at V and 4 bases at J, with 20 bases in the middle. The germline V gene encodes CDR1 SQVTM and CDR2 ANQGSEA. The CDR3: CSVLTHLRAADTQYF. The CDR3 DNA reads TGCAGCGTCTTAACCCACCTTAGGGCGGCAGATACGCAGTATTTT.

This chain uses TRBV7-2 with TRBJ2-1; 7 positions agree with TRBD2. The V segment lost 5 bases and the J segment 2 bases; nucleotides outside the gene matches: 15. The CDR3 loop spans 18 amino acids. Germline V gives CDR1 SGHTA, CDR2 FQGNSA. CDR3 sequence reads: CASSRVIAGGLTYNEQFF. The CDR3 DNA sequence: TGTGCCAGCAGCCGCGTCATAGCGGGCGGTTTAACCTACAATGAGCAGTTCTTC.

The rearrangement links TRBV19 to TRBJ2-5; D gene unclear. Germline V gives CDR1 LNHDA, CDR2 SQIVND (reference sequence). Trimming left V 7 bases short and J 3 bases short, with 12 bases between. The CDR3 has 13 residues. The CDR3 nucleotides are TGTGCCAGTACCCAAGGCCCCAAAGAGACCCAGTACTTC. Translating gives CASTQGPKETQYF. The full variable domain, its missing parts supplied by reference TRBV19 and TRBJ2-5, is DGGITQSPKYLFRKEGQNVTLSCEQNLNHDAMYWYRQDPGQGLRLIYYSQIVNDFQKGDIAEGYSVSREKKESFPLTVTSAQKNPTAFYLCASTQGPKETQYFGPGTRLLVL.

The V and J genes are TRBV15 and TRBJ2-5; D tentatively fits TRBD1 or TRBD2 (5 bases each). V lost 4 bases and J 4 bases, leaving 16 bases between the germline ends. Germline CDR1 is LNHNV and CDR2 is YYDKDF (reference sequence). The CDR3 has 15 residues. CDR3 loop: CATSKSGTAGETQYF. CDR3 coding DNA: TGTGCCACCAGCAAGTCCGGGACCGCGGGAGAGACCCAGTACTTC.

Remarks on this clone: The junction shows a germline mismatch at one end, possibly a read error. CDR3 sequence reads: CASSLSGGYNEQFF. The CDR3 DNA sequence: TGTGCTAGCAGCTTATCGGGAGGCTACAATGAGCAGTTCTTC. The V gene is TRBV7-7, the J gene TRBJ2-1; 7 nucleotides match TRBD2. The CDR3 totals 14 residues. Germline CDR1 SSHAT, CDR2 FNYEAQ (reference sequence). The variable domain in full, completed from reference TRBV7-7 and TRBJ2-1, reads GAGVSQSPRYKVTKRGQDVTLRCDPISSHATLYWYQQALGQGPEFLTYFNYEAQPDKSGLPSDRFSAERPEGSISTLTIQRTEQRDSAMYRCASSLSGGYNEQFFGPGTRLTVL.

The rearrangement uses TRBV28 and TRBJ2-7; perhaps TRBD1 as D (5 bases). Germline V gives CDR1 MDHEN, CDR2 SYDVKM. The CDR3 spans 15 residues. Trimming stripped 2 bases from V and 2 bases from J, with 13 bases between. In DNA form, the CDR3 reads TGTGCCAGCAGTTTACAGGGAAGTGGGGCCTACGAGCAGTACTTC. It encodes CASSLQGSGAYEQYF.

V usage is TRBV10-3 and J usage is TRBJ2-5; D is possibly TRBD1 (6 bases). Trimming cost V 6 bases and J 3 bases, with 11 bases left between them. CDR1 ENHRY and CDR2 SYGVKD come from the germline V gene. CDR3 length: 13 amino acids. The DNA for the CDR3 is TGTGCCATCAGCCCCTCAGGGGAAGAGACCCAGTACTTC. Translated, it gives CAISPSGEETQYF.

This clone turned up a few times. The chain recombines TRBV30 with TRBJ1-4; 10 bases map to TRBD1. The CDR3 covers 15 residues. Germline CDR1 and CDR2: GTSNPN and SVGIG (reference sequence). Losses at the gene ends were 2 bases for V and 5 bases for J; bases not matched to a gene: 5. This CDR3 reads CAWSLGTGENEKLFF. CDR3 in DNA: TGTGCCTGGAGTCTAGGGACAGGGGAGAATGAAAAACTGTTTTTT. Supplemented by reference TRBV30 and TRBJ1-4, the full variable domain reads SQTIHQWPATLVQPVGSPLSLECTVEGTSNPNLYWYRQAAGRGLQLLFYSVGIGQISSEVPQNLSASRPQDRQFILSSKKLLLSDSGFYLCAWSLGTGENEKLFFGSGTQLSVL.

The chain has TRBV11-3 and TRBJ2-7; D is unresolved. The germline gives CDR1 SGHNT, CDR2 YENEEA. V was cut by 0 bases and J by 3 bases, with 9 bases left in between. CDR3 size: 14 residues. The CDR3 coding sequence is TGTGCCAGCAGCTTAGATTTTTCCAGCTACGAGCAGTACTTC. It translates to CASSLDFSSYEQYF. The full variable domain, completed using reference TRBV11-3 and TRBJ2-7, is EAGVVQSPRYKIIEKKQPVAFWCNPISGHNTLYWYLQNLGQGPELLIRYENEEAVDDSQLPKDRFSAERLKGVDSTLKIQPAELGDSAVYLCASSLDFSSYEQYFGPGTRLTVT.